This TCR beta chain was found in a study of T cell responses to AZD1222 COVID-19 vaccine (TCRdb year 2021). At the level of the whole study: AZD1222 recipients whose second dose came at about 4 weeks and those whose second dose came at about 12 weeks were combined into one group, since spike-specific TCR depth and breadth did not differ between the two schedules. Trial participants were enrolled by age into subgroups of 18-55, 56-69 and 70-plus years, and about 150, 27 and 61 TCR-sequenced participants, respectively, were included in these subgroups. TCR sequencing was performed for roughly 250 trial participants, of whom some 200 were given two doses of AZD1222 and some 26 were given two doses of MenACWY control vaccine.

The time point label, as the study defines it: baseline before first vaccination. The vaccinee samples were drawn from two UK trials, COV001 and COV002, one of which was a single-blind randomized controlled phase 2/3 trial testing AZD1222 (ChAdOx1 nCoV-19) in healthy adults. Trial participant PBMC samples were collected at day 0 and day 28 after the second dose for TCRbeta chain sequencing. The CDR3 regions of human TCRbeta chains were subjected to immunosequencing. From the authors' description of their analysis: TCRs in the repertoires were compared against a reference library of SARS-CoV-2-specific TCRs that had been generated with the MIRA antigen-specificity platform. Breadth was defined as the fraction of unique TCRs that were SARS-CoV-2-associated, and depth was defined as the fraction of total T cells that were SARS-CoV-2-associated. Using the MIRA data, each spike-specific TCR was assigned both to the spike region to which the TCR was reactive and to a CD4 or CD8 class. Log10-transformed breadth and depth values were compared by one-way ANOVA with Sidak's multiple comparisons tests. The immuneACCESS repertoire file appears here via TCRdb, limited to in-frame rearrangements. These files lack a portion of the clones; in checked studies, under half of the deficit traces to unresolved V genes, and the cause of the others is not known. The DNA was the basis for D and trimming; V, J and clone size are from that table. This sample holds around 200,000 clones; roughly 93% were observed only once. Clones ranked in the top ten supply roughly 0.99% of the sample.

As to this clone: Its antigen target is currently unknown. No quality values exist for individual bases; no much larger clone is one base distant.

The CDR1 and CDR2 encoded by the germline V gene are ENHRY and SYGVKD. The CDR3 numbers 19 residues from cysteine through phenylalanine. Only the CDR3 DNA stays, 57 bases, in frame from base 1. From V the trimming removes 3 bases and from J it removes 1 base, while the gene matches leave 6 bases of the junction unaccounted for. Overall results and qualifications from the work: Conclusions about previously exposed vaccinees are limited, since just a handful of AZD1222 recipients were seropositive for SARS-CoV-2 at baseline. Vaccine-associated CD4 TCRs spanned the whole spike protein, with dominant responses in regions 160-218 and 743-854. Because no samples from the day 14 peak response were available, repertoires could be characterized only after the peak T cell response. In the small 56-69-year group, the increase in depth fell short of significance, most likely because of low power. Reportedly, almost half of the unique spike-specific TCRs recognized epitopes lying outside the regions that are mutated in the B.1.351 and B.1.1.7 variants. After two AZD1222 doses, both the breadth and the depth of spike-specific TCRs were significantly higher than at day 0 and than in MenACWY recipients. Participants were mostly white British, with more females than males. The authors suggested clonal diversity may have been underestimated.

Sequencing used peripheral blood, obtained on day 0 of AZD1222 vaccination. The V gene is TRBV10-3 and the J gene is TRBJ2-1; 16 bases in the middle match TRBD2. This TCR was recovered from an adult in good health. DNA sequence: TGTGCCATCAGTGACCCCCCGGGACTAGCGGGAGGGTCCTACAATGAGCAGTTCTTC. This sequence encodes CAISDPPGLAGGSYNEQFF.